These 31 T cell receptor beta chains came from one sample sequenced in a study of metastatic and nonmetastatic thyroid tumors. MiXCR re-clonotyped the PCR reads for TCRdb. Among roughly 40,000 clones listed, about 16% were seen once. Thyroid surgery was preceded by no treatment in any patient. Input material: blood. Receptors were obtained from a female donor with papillary thyroid cancer or a benign thyroid nodule (not recorded which). Some clones in this sample may be carry-over from other donors' samples.

The chain joins TRBV7-9 to TRBJ2-7; 8 positions match TRBD1. The trim removed 5 bases at V and 0 bases at J, leaving 6 bases unmatched. Per the germline V gene, CDR1 is SEHNR and CDR2 is FQNEAQ (reference sequence). This CDR3 contains 15 residues. This CDR3 reads CASSQGQAFSYEQYF. The CDR3 DNA reads as TGTGCCAGCAGCCAGGGACAGGCCTTCTCCTACGAGCAGTACTTC.

This clone is labeled as medium-sized. The chain is built from TRBV16 and TRBJ1-2, with D possibly being TRBD1 (5 bases). This CDR3 contains 15 residues. V was shortened by 0 bases and J by 6 bases, with 14 bases between the two germline ends. Germline V gene sequence: CDR1 KGHSY, CDR2 FQNENV. CDR3 nucleotide sequence: TGTGCCAGCAGCCAATCTACGGGGACCCAGAATGGCTACACCTTC. It is translated as CASSQSTGTQNGYTF.

This clone occurred a few times. Given a much more abundant clone one base away, this may be a read error. The chain employs TRBV5-1 and TRBJ2-7, with a possible D match to TRBD1 (6 bases). Looked up from germline, CDR1 is SGHRS and CDR2 is YFSETQ. The CDR3 has 12 amino acids. Trimming removed 0 bases at V and 9 bases at J, with 10 bases between. CDR3 loop: CASSLEFRGQYF. As DNA, the CDR3 is TGCGCCAGCAGCTTGGAGTTCAGGGGGCAGTACTTC. The full variable domain, completed using reference TRBV5-1 and TRBJ2-7, is KAGVTQTPRYLIKTRGQQVTLSCSPISGHRSVSWYQQTPGQGLQFLFEYFSETQRNKGNFPGRFSGRQFSNSRSEMNVSTLELGDSALYLCASSLEFRGQYFGPGTRLTVT.

Regarding this clone: A much bigger clone sits one base away, suggesting this may be a read error. This sample includes further DNA sequences coding for the same CDR3. The rearrangement joins TRBV5-1 to TRBJ2-7; TRBD2 aligns across 8 bases. V shed 4 bases and J 7 bases; nucleotides not matched to a gene: 13. The CDR3 has 15 residues. Germline V gene lookup returns CDR1 SGHRS and CDR2 YFSETQ. The DNA for the CDR3 is TGCGCCAGCAGCCTGGCCGCGGCGGGGGGACGTGAGCAGTACTTC. This sequence encodes CASSLAAAGGREQYF.

This clone was seen ten or more times. The V gene is TRBV5-1, the J gene TRBJ2-3; D call uncertain. The V end was cut by 1 base, the J end by 4 bases, with 10 bases between. The CDR3 has 14 amino acids. Germline V gene data show CDR1 as SGHRS and CDR2 as YFSETQ. This CDR3 reads CASSLSAVADTQYF. Written as DNA, the CDR3 is TGCGCCAGCAGCTTGTCGGCGGTCGCAGATACGCAGTATTTT. Variable domain in full (rest from reference TRBV5-1 and TRBJ2-3): KAGVTQTPRYLIKTRGQQVTLSCSPISGHRSVSWYQQTPGQGLQFLFEYFSETQRNKGNFPGRFSGRQFSNSRSEMNVSTLELGDSALYLCASSLSAVADTQYFGPGTRLTVL.

This clone was picked up many times. The chain links TRBV13 to TRBJ2-7, with 7 bases lining up with TRBD1. Trimming removed 5 bases from V and 4 bases from J; junction bases left unmatched: 11. Germline V gene sequence: CDR1 PRHDT, CDR2 FYEKMQ (reference sequence). The CDR3 has 15 amino acids. The CDR3 DNA follows: TGTGCCAGCAGCCCTCGGGACAGTCCCCATTACGAGCAGTACTTC. Amino acids: CASSPRDSPHYEQYF.

This clone came up many times. CDR3 bases: TGTGCCAGCTCACCGCAAGTATCCAACAGGGACGACAATCAGCCCCAGCATTTT. It translates to CASSPQVSNRDDNQPQHF. The chain has TRBV18 and TRBJ1-5; D possibly corresponds to TRBD1 (6 bases). V lost 3 bases and J lost 3, with 21 bases in between. CDR1 KGHSH and CDR2 LQKENI come from the germline V gene. The CDR3 loop spans 18 amino acids. The full variable domain, with the rest looked up from reference TRBV18 and TRBJ1-5, is NAGVMQNPRHLVRRRGQEARLRCSPMKGHSHVYWYRQLPEEGLKFMVYLQKENIIDESGMPKERFSAEFPKEGPSILRIQQVVRGDSAAYFCASSPQVSNRDDNQPQHFGDGTRLSIL.

A few counts support this clone. CDR3: CAWRAGGMNTGELFF. The CDR3 coding sequence is TGCGCCTGGCGGGCGGGGGGGATGAACACCGGGGAGCTGTTTTTT. The chain employs TRBV4-1 and TRBJ2-2, with 9 nucleotides matching TRBD2. Losses at the gene ends were 11 bases for V and 1 base for J; bases not matched to a gene: 8. This CDR3 comprises 15 residues. CDR1 MGHRA and CDR2 YSYEKL come from the germline V gene.

The chain has TRBV5-1 and TRBJ2-2; 10 positions match TRBD2. Per the germline V gene, CDR1 is SGHRS and CDR2 is YFSETQ. Trimming cost V 5 bases and J 0 bases; bases outside gene matches: 4. The CDR3 contains 16 residues. The CDR3 DNA sequence: TGCGCCAGCAGGTCGGGACTAGCGACGAACACCGGGGAGCTGTTTTTT. Its protein is CASRSGLATNTGELFF.

This clone was observed many times. The chain uses TRBV7-2 and TRBJ1-5; unclear D gene. The CDR3 totals 13 residues. Trimming stripped 1 base from V and 5 bases from J, with 6 bases between. Germline loops: CDR1 SGHTA, CDR2 FQGNSA. The CDR3: CASSLVSHQPQHF. The CDR3 coding sequence is TGTGCCAGCAGCTTAGTCAGCCATCAGCCCCAGCATTTT.

The CDR3 is CASSHVVGEGYYEQYF. CDR3 coding DNA: TGTGCCAGCAGCCACGTTGTTGGAGAGGGGTACTACGAGCAGTACTTC. The gene calls are TRBV3-1 and TRBJ2-7; possibly TRBD1 or TRBD2 for D (5 bases each). The V end lost 3 bases, the J end lost 3 bases, and 18 bases lay between the germline ends. Germline loops: CDR1 LGHDT, CDR2 YNNKEL (reference sequence). The CDR3 consists of 16 residues.

This clone occurred many times. The chain links TRBV24-1 to TRBJ1-4, with D uncertain. The CDR3 is 14 residues long. Per the germline V gene, CDR1 is KGHDR and CDR2 is SFDVKD. Trimming removed 0 bases from V and 4 bases from J, with 5 bases in between. The CDR3 region is CATSDLPSNEKLFF. The CDR3 DNA reads TGTGCCACCAGTGATTTGCCCAGTAATGAAAAACTGTTTTTT.

This clone showed up many times. The chain joins TRBV20-1 to TRBJ1-1; a weak D match, TRBD1 (5 bases). Germline values: CDR1 DFQATT, CDR2 SNEGSKA (reference sequence). CDR3 length equals 14 residues. Trimming removed 2 bases from V and 1 base from J, with 11 bases in between. DNA of the CDR3: TGCAGTGCTAGAAATCCGGGACGGAACACTGAAGCTTTCTTT. Translated: CSARNPGRNTEAFF.

This clone has at least ten counts. CDR3 residues: CASSPGAFGNTIYF. The CDR3 DNA follows: TGTGCCAGCAGCCCAGGGGCATTTGGAAACACCATATATTTT. The rearrangement links TRBV7-9 to TRBJ1-3, with a possible D match to TRBD1 (6 bases). The CDR3 spans 14 residues. The germline gives CDR1 SEHNR, CDR2 FQNEAQ (reference sequence). Trimming took off 5 bases at V and 3 bases at J, with 11 bases between the two ends.

The sample holds many counts of this clone. The rearrangement uses TRBV28 and TRBJ2-7, with 7 bases that match TRBD2. V lost 6 bases and J lost 1; bases outside the gene matches: 15. The CDR3 contains 17 residues. In germline, CDR1 is MDHEN, CDR2 SYDVKM. The CDR3: CASSSSGSGQSSYEQYF. The CDR3 DNA reads TGTGCCAGCAGCTCGTCCGGTAGCGGGCAATCGTCCTACGAGCAGTACTTC.

V usage is TRBV6-1 and J usage is TRBJ2-6; D is ambiguous. V dropped 1 base and J dropped 1 base, with 2 bases sitting between them. Germline CDR1 and CDR2: MNHNS and SASEGT. This CDR3 is built from 14 residues. Written as DNA, the CDR3 is TGTGCCAGCAGTGAAGGGTCTGGGGCCAACGTCCTGACTTTC. Translated: CASSEGSGANVLTF.

The gene calls are TRBV6-1 and TRBJ2-1; 8 nucleotides match TRBD1. The V gene end was trimmed by 6 bases and the J gene end by 1 base; junction bases not matched to a gene: 2. The CDR3 covers 14 residues. Germline CDR1 reads MNHNS; CDR2 reads SASEGT. This CDR3 is CASSQGASYNEQFF. DNA of the CDR3: TGTGCCAGCAGCCAGGGGGCATCCTACAATGAGCAGTTCTTC.

This clone was seen a handful of times. The V call is TRBV28, the J call TRBJ2-7; weak D call: TRBD1 (6 bases). Germline lookup yields CDR1 MDHEN and CDR2 SYDVKM. The CDR3 runs 15 residues. Trimming took off 5 bases at V and 2 bases at J, with 16 bases between the two ends. The CDR3 protein is CASSAPGTYPYEQYF. CDR3 coding DNA: TGTGCCAGCAGTGCACCCGGGACATATCCCTACGAGCAGTACTTC.

With respect to this clone: A much larger clone differs by one base, so this may be a read error. The rearrangement uses TRBV29-1 and TRBJ2-1; D not certain. Germline CDR1 reads SQVTM; CDR2 reads ANQGSEA. This CDR3 contains 13 residues. V was shortened by 4 bases and J by 9 bases, with 16 bases between the two germline ends. Written as DNA, the CDR3 is TGCAGCGTTGCTGCATCCTCTAGAGGTGAGCAGTTCTTC. This encodes CSVAASSRGEQFF.

This clone came up a few times. A much larger clone differs from this one at a single base, so this may be a read error. The same CDR3 also results from other DNA sequences found in this sample. The gene calls are TRBV7-2 and TRBJ2-3, with a tentative D call TRBD1 (5 bases). Germline lookup yields CDR1 SGHTA and CDR2 FQGNSA. The V end lost 3 bases, the J end lost 6 bases, and 10 bases lay between the germline ends. The CDR3 has 13 amino acids. CDR3 coding DNA: TGTGCCAGCAGCTTTACAGGTACGGATACGCAGTATTTT. As protein: CASSFTGTDTQYF.

This clone was seen repeatedly, ten times or more. The chain couples TRBV2 to TRBJ1-1; the D gene is possibly TRBD1 (5 bases). Germline CDR1 and CDR2: SNHLY and FYNNEI. V shed 3 bases and J shed 0 bases, with 5 bases lying between them. The CDR3 has 13 residues. The CDR3 region is CASSEDMNTEAFF. The CDR3 nucleotides are TGTGCCAGCAGTGAGGACATGAACACTGAAGCTTTCTTT.

This clone has more than one count but fewer than ten. The missing conserved phenylalanine or tryptophan at the end of this CDR3 makes a read error likely. CDR3: CASSLVRGSGTGELFL. The DNA of the CDR3 is TGCGCCAGCAGCTTAGTCAGGGGATCGGGCACCGGGGAGCTGTTTCTT. This sequence joins TRBV5-1 and TRBJ2-2; tentatively, D is TRBD1 (6 bases). The CDR3 length is 16 residues. Trimming pared 2 bases from V and 4 bases from J, leaving 15 bases between. The V gene's germline CDR1 is SGHRS and CDR2 YFSETQ.

This chain connects TRBV20-1 to TRBJ1-1; unclear D gene. CDR3 size: 14 residues. Trimming removed 6 bases at V and 5 bases at J, with 19 bases between. The V gene's germline CDR1 is DFQATT and CDR2 SNEGSKA (reference sequence). The CDR3 DNA is TGCAGTGCCGGAGATCAAGGGATCATTACTGAAGCTTTCTTT. Translating gives CSAGDQGIITEAFF.

This clone was picked up many times. The genes are TRBV7-9 and TRBJ1-3; D call uncertain. CDR3 length equals 13 residues. Per the germline V gene, CDR1 is SEHNR and CDR2 is FQNEAQ (reference sequence). V lost 1 base and J lost 0, with 1 base in between. This CDR3 is CASSLDSGNTIYF. The CDR3 DNA sequence: TGTGCCAGCAGCTTAGACTCTGGAAACACCATATATTTT.

This clone was seen at least ten times. The V call is TRBV7-2, the J call TRBJ1-5, with a tentative D call TRBD1 (6 bases). The CDR3 has 14 residues. Trimming left V 5 bases short and J 1 base short, with 9 bases between. Germline-derived CDR1 and CDR2 are SGHTA and FQGNSA. The CDR3 sequence is CASSRRGSNQPQHF. In DNA form, the CDR3 reads TGTGCCAGCAGCCGCAGGGGAAGCAATCAGCCCCAGCATTTT.

J is TRBJ2-7 and V is TRBV15, with D tentatively TRBD2 (6 bases). The V gene's germline CDR1 is LNHNV and CDR2 YYDKDF (reference sequence). V lost 3 bases and J lost 2, with 8 bases in between. CDR3 size: 13 residues. The DNA of the CDR3 is TGTGCCACCAGCAGCGGGAGAGCCTACGAGCAGTACTTC. It yields the protein CATSSGRAYEQYF. Using reference TRBV15 and TRBJ2-7 for the parts outside the CDR3, the full variable domain is DAMVIQNPRYQVTQFGKPVTLSCSQTLNHNVMYWYQQKSSQAPKLLFHYYDKDFNNEADTPDNFQSRRPNTSFCFLDIRSPGLGDTAMYLCATSSGRAYEQYFGPGTRLTVT.

Worth noting for this clone: The junction departs from germline at one end; a sequencing error may be responsible. This chain joins TRBV7-2 and TRBJ1-5, with D tentatively TRBD1 (5 bases). This CDR3 region has 13 residues. Germline V gene lookup returns CDR1 SGHTA and CDR2 FQGNSA. Here the CDR3 DNA reads TGTGCCAGCAGCCGGGACCGAGGGATGCCCCATCATTTT. It specifies CASSRDRGMPHHF. Full variable domain (missing parts from reference TRBV7-2 and TRBJ1-5): GAGVSQSPSNKVTEKGKDVELRCDPISGHTALYWYRQSLGQGLEFLIYFQGNSAPDKSGLPSDRFSAERTGGSVSTLTIQRTQQEDSAVYLCASSRDRGMPHHFGDGTRLSIL.

This clone is classed as medium-sized (0.01 to 0.1%). V and J are TRBV6-1 and TRBJ1-6; 7 bases are a match to TRBD1. The trim removed 6 bases at V and 11 bases at J, leaving 16 bases unmatched. CDR1 is MNHNS, CDR2 SASEGT, per germline. The CDR3 is 16 amino acids. CDR3 nucleotides: TGTGCCAGCAGGATGGGATCAGGGGGAACGAGGCCACCCCTCCACTTT. Translation gives CASRMGSGGTRPPLHF.

Ten or more counts support this clone. The gene calls are TRBV29-1 and TRBJ1-1, with 9 bases lining up with TRBD1. Germline-derived CDR1 and CDR2 are SQVTM and ANQGSEA. The V gene end was trimmed by 7 bases and the J gene end by 7 bases; junction bases not matched to a gene: 13. This CDR3 spans 14 amino acids. CDR3 sequence reads: CSAISGDREVEAFF. The CDR3 region has the DNA TGCAGCGCCATAAGCGGGGACAGGGAAGTTGAAGCTTTCTTT.

This clone has only a few counts. The junction and the germline gene differ at one end; a read error may be behind it. The J gene is TRBJ2-3, the V gene TRBV24-1; TRBD2 agrees at 8 bases. Germline V gene data show CDR1 as KGHDR and CDR2 as SFDVKD. The CDR3 spans 17 residues. CDR3 DNA: TGTGCCACCAGTCAAACCGGTACTAGCGGTAGCACAGATACGCATTATTTT. Protein sequence: CATSQTGTSGSTDTHYF.

This clone was found many times. J is TRBJ1-1 and V is TRBV4-2; D is unresolved. V gave up 1 base and J gave up 0 bases, with 9 bases separating them. The CDR3 runs to 15 residues. Germline V gene sequence: CDR1 LGHNA, CDR2 YNFKEQ. Written as DNA, the CDR3 is TGTGCCAGCAGCCAAGCCCGGTTTTTGAACACTGAAGCTTTCTTT. This sequence encodes CASSQARFLNTEAFF.